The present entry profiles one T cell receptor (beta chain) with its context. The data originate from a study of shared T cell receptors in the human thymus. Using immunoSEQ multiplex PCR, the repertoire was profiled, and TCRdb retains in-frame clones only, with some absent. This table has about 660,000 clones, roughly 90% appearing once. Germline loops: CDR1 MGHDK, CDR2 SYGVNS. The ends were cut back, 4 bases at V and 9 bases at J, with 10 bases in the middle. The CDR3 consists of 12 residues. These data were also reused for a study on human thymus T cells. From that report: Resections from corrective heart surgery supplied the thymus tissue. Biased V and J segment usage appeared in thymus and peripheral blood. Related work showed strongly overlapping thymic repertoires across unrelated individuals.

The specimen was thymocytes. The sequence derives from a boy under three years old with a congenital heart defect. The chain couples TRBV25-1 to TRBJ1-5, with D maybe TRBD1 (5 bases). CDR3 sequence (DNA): TGTGCCAGCAGTGCGACCGGGGGGCCCCAGCATTTT. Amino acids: CASSATGGPQHF.